The 23 T cell receptor beta chains below come from one sample, sequenced in a study of T-cell reconstitution after alpha-beta-depleted transplantation in children listed by TCRdb under 2016. Receptor libraries were prepared by PCR. Sequencing instrument: Illumina HiSeq 2500. TCR library preparation used molecular barcoding, with unique molecular identifiers applied to normalize quantification of the TCRbeta repertoire. In-frame beta chains were kept once TCRdb had trimmed the public reads at Q25 with fastp and called clones with MiXCR. A single entry per CDR3 protein holds the most common genes and DNA from its merged rows. Across this sample there are 350,000 to 450,000 distinct CDR3 sequences, with more than 10% seen only once. 3.5% to 4.5% of the sample is in the top ten clones. Here the sequenced sample was PBMCs, taken from the stem cell graft. The receptors were gathered from a human donor who donated a stem cell graft to a child with Fanconi anemia.

The V and J genes are TRBV11-2 and TRBJ2-5; D perhaps matches TRBD2 (5 bases). Trimming removed 1 base at V and 0 bases at J, with 9 bases between. Germline V gene lookup returns CDR1 SGHAT and CDR2 FQNNGV. This CDR3 comprises 15 residues. The CDR3 nucleotides read TGTGCCAGCAGCTTAGTTCCGGGGAACCAAGAGACCCAGTACTTC. This codes for CASSLVPGNQETQYF.

This clonotype was counted at least ten times. The genes are TRBV3-1 and TRBJ1-1; 10 bases line up with TRBD1. The germline CDR1 and CDR2 sequences are LGHDT and YNNKEL (reference sequence). The ends lost 0 bases at V and 3 bases at J; junction bases unmatched: 1. The CDR3 covers 15 residues. CDR3: CASSQEGQGYTEAFF. CDR3 DNA: TGTGCCAGCAGCCAAGAGGGACAGGGGTACACTGAAGCTTTCTTT.

The CDR3 sequence is CASSQAYPVAGYGYTF. CDR3 sequence (DNA): TGCGCCAGCAGCCAAGCATACCCGGTAGCTGGCTATGGCTACACCTTC. V is TRBV4-3 and J is TRBJ1-2, with unresolved D. The CDR3 spans 16 residues. V lost 1 base to trimming and J lost 4 bases, with 16 bases between them. Germline loops: CDR1 LGHNA, CDR2 YSLEER.

The table lists this clonotype with a few counts. V usage is TRBV12-3 or TRBV12-4 and J usage is TRBJ1-5; 7 positions match TRBD1. CDR3 size: 17 residues. Trimming removed 4 bases from V and 1 base from J; junction bases left unmatched: 10. The CDR3 reads CASSSWTGGASNQPQHF. DNA of the CDR3: TGTGCCAGCAGTTCCTGGACAGGCGGGGCGAGCAATCAGCCCCAGCATTTT.

The J gene is TRBJ1-1, the V gene TRBV12-3 or TRBV12-4; no reliable D call. V shed 6 bases and J shed 7 bases, with 15 bases lying between them. This CDR3 is built from 13 residues. CDR3 in amino acids: CASSLSPAGEAFF. DNA for the CDR3: TGTGCCAGCAGCCTAAGCCCGGCGGGTGAAGCTTTCTTT.

This clonotype was recorded at least ten times. J is TRBJ1-3 and V is TRBV7-6, with D possibly TRBD1 on 5 matching bases. V lost 2 bases, J lost 0 bases, and 11 bases lay in between. In germline, CDR1 is SGHVS, CDR2 FNYEAQ. The CDR3 sequence is 16 residues long. CDR3 residues: CASSLRGLNSGNTIYF. The CDR3 DNA is TGTGCCAGCAGCTTAAGGGGTCTGAACTCTGGAAACACCATATATTTT.

V and J are TRBV12-3 or TRBV12-4 and TRBJ1-2, with no clear D. This CDR3 has 12 residues. V lost 4 bases, J lost 8 bases, and 11 bases lay in between. The CDR3 here is CASSSMSGGYTF. The CDR3 DNA reads as TGTGCCAGCAGTTCTATGTCTGGGGGCTACACCTTC.

A word on this clonotype: Possible read error: a much larger clone is one base away. The genes are TRBV20-1 and TRBJ2-3, with D hard to call. Trimming stripped 0 bases from V and 7 bases from J, with 14 bases between. The germline CDR1 and CDR2 sequences are DFQATT and SNEGSKA (reference sequence). The length of the CDR3 is 14 residues. CDR3 sequence reads: CSARDNLVANTQYF. The CDR3 DNA follows: TGCAGTGCTAGAGATAACCTAGTAGCAAATACGCAGTATTTT.

In its sample, this clonotype was seen a few times. The genes are TRBV7-8 and TRBJ2-6, with a possible D match to TRBD1 (5 bases). Germline-derived CDR1 and CDR2 are SGHVS and FQNEAQ. V lost 1 base to trimming and J lost 4 bases, with 14 bases between them. The length of the CDR3 is 17 residues. Written as DNA, the CDR3 is TGTGCCAGCAGCTTAGACCCAGGGCTGGGAGGGGCCAACGTCCTGACTTTC. It specifies CASSLDPGLGGANVLTF.

The chain has TRBV7-8 and TRBJ2-3, with D possibly matching TRBD1 (5 bases). Looked up from germline, CDR1 is SGHVS and CDR2 is FQNEAQ. CDR3 size: 14 residues. V was clipped by 1 base and J by 1 base, with 6 bases between them. In DNA form, the CDR3 reads TGTGCCAGCAGCTTAGAACAGGGCACAGATACGCAGTATTTT. It codes for CASSLEQGTDTQYF.

J is TRBJ2-3 and V is TRBV5-1; D is undetermined. V was clipped by 0 bases and J by 2 bases, with 13 bases between them. The CDR3 contains 16 residues. Germline CDR1 reads SGHRS; CDR2 reads YFSETQ. The CDR3 bases are TGCGCCAGCAGCTTGGGGCCGGGCAACCCCACAGATACGCAGTATTTT. Amino acid sequence: CASSLGPGNPTDTQYF.

The V call is TRBV5-1, the J call TRBJ2-1; D is perhaps TRBD1 (6 bases). Trimming pared 0 bases from V and 5 bases from J, leaving 12 bases between. From germline, CDR1 is SGHRS and CDR2 YFSETQ. CDR3 length: 15 residues. The chain's CDR3 is CASSLAPGADNEQFF. The CDR3 DNA follows: TGCGCCAGCAGCTTGGCCCCAGGGGCGGACAATGAGCAGTTCTTC.

The chain has TRBV7-2 and TRBJ1-6; 7 nucleotides match TRBD1. Germline-derived CDR1 and CDR2 are SGHTA and FQGNSA. The V and J ends lost 3 bases and 7 bases, in that order; junction bases with no gene match: 6. The CDR3 runs to 15 residues. In DNA, the CDR3 is TGTGCCAGCAGCTTGCAGGGGGGTGGGAATTCACCCCTCCACTTT. This sequence encodes CASSLQGGGNSPLHF.

This clonotype was seen repeatedly, ten times or more. The gene calls are TRBV2 and TRBJ1-1; 7 nucleotides match TRBD1. Looked up from germline, CDR1 is SNHLY and CDR2 is FYNNEI. Unmatched junction bases numbered 3, after V lost 7 bases and J lost 1 base. The length of the CDR3 is 13 residues. The CDR3 sequence: CASMRDRNTEAFF. The CDR3 DNA reads TGTGCCAGCATGCGGGACAGGAACACTGAAGCTTTCTTT.

This clonotype was counted many times. V and J are TRBV7-9 and TRBJ2-5, with no clear D. V lost 1 base, J lost 2 bases, and 8 bases lay in between. The CDR3 runs to 14 residues. Germline CDR1 SEHNR, CDR2 FQNEAQ (reference sequence). This chain's CDR3 is CASSLEGPQETQYF. CDR3 nucleotides: TGTGCCAGCAGCTTAGAAGGCCCACAAGAGACCCAGTACTTC.

The chain uses TRBV11-2 and TRBJ1-5; no firm D call. This CDR3 contains 13 residues. Germline CDR1 reads SGHAT; CDR2 reads FQNNGV. The V end lost 3 bases, the J end lost 2 bases, and 5 bases lay between the germline ends. The CDR3 DNA follows: TGTGCCAGCAGCTTGGAACGCAATCAGCCCCAGCATTTT. This sequence encodes CASSLERNQPQHF.

The V gene is TRBV6-2 or TRBV6-3, the J gene TRBJ1-1; weak D call: TRBD1 (5 bases). This CDR3 region has 13 residues. Germline loops: CDR1 MNHEY, CDR2 SVGEGT. The germline V and J ends were trimmed by 4 bases and 5 bases, with 11 bases remaining between them. CDR3 region: CASSSWGWTEAFF. The CDR3 DNA is TGTGCCAGCAGTTCTTGGGGGTGGACTGAAGCTTTCTTT.

The CDR3 DNA reads as TGCGCCAGCTACGAGGGGGCGCCAGATACGCAGTATTTT. Encoded protein: CASYEGAPDTQYF. The chain joins TRBV5-1 to TRBJ2-3; 7 bases map to TRBD1. Germline V gene sequence: CDR1 SGHRS, CDR2 YFSETQ. Losses at the gene ends were 7 bases for V and 4 bases for J; bases not matched to a gene: 6. The CDR3 totals 13 residues.

At least ten counts were recorded for this clonotype. V usage is TRBV10-3 and J usage is TRBJ2-1, with D unclear. Trimming pared 1 base from V and 7 bases from J, leaving 5 bases between. In germline, CDR1 is ENHRY, CDR2 SYGVKD. This CDR3 contains 12 residues. The CDR3 DNA reads TGTGCCATCAGTGAGTTTAGTAATGAGCAGTTCTTC. Translated, it gives CAISEFSNEQFF.

This clonotype was observed a handful of times. CDR3 residues: CASSFAGGGLNEQFF. Here the CDR3 DNA reads TGCGCCAGCAGCTTCGCAGGGGGGGGCTTGAATGAGCAGTTCTTC. V usage is TRBV5-1 and J usage is TRBJ2-1; D possibly uses TRBD1 or TRBD2 (7 bases each). Germline values: CDR1 SGHRS, CDR2 YFSETQ. Trimming took off 2 bases at V and 7 bases at J, with 16 bases between the two ends. The CDR3 is 15 amino acids.

This clonotype was counted ten times or more. V usage is TRBV5-1 and J usage is TRBJ2-5; D perhaps matches TRBD2 (6 bases). The CDR3 is made up of 15 amino acids. The V and J ends lost 4 bases and 4 bases respectively, with 17 bases between them. Germline-derived CDR1 and CDR2 are SGHRS and YFSETQ. DNA of the CDR3: TGCGCCAGCAGCCCCGGGGACTCCTGGGGAGAGACCCAGTACTTC. Residues: CASSPGDSWGETQYF.

This clonotype was counted only a few times. The CDR3 region is CASSRGPQPGLISYNEQFF. The CDR3 DNA is TGTGCCAGCAGCAGGGGACCCCAGCCGGGACTCATCTCCTACAATGAGCAGTTCTTC. This chain joins TRBV4-2 and TRBJ2-1, with D perhaps TRBD2 (6 bases). The V end was cut by 5 bases, the J end by 0 bases, with 23 bases between. The CDR3 runs 19 residues. The germline V gene has CDR1 LGHNA and CDR2 YNFKEQ.

This clonotype was recorded many times. The chain joins TRBV12-3 or TRBV12-4 to TRBJ1-6; TRBD1 matches 12 bases. The CDR3 runs 14 residues. Germline trimming cut 5 bases from V and 14 bases from J; bases unmatched to any gene: 7. The CDR3 loop is CASSPPGQGASLHF. The CDR3, as DNA: TGTGCCAGCAGTCCTCCGGGACAGGGGGCCTCCCTCCACTTT.